The present T cell receptor (beta chain) was sequenced within a study of blood T cell repertoires in COVID-19. For this clone: The same CDR3 can be traced to other DNA sequences in this sample.

Here immunoSEQ multiplex PCR was the method, and the copy in TCRdb shows in-frame clones only, minus some. The repertoire consists of some 230,000 clones, with 82% occurring once and the leading ten covering about 15%. Which cohort a participant joined came from the clinical history participants gave. Recovered status in Cohort 3 required two negative PCRs, clearance, or symptom resolution. The TCR was taken from a middle-aged man who had recovered from COVID-19. The sample was PBMCs or T cells enriched from blood (not recorded which).

The CDR3 DNA reads TGTGCCAGCAGTTTCACGGTATATGGCTACACCTTC. It is translated as CASSFTVYGYTF. The genes are TRBV12-3 or TRBV12-4 and TRBJ1-2; D is ambiguous. The V end was cut by 3 bases, the J end by 5 bases, with 7 bases between. CDR3 length: 12 residues.